These T cell receptor beta chains were read from a single sample in a study of beta chain features in type 1 diabetes. TCRdb keeps only in-frame clones here, not all; method: immunoSEQ multiplex PCR. The table lists almost 350,000 clones, approximately 9.7% of them singletons, with roughly 1% in the top ten. The specimen was central memory CD4+ T cells from blood. The receptors were sampled from a man aged 25-45 years with type 1 diabetes. The CDR3 runs from the conserved cysteine through the conserved F or W. A D gene is named only where the DNA matches it firmly.

v_call	d_call	j_call	cdr3_aa
TRBV30	NA	TRBJ1-5	CAWSDRAQPQHF
TRBV7-8	NA	TRBJ2-5	CASSHLATQYF
TRBV5-6	TRBD2	TRBJ2-3	CATEGGGGTTDTQYF
TRBV29-1	NA	TRBJ2-2	CSGGQANTGELFF
TRBV12-5	TRBD2	TRBJ2-3	CASGLVKAGADTQYF
TRBV6-1	NA	TRBJ2-5	CASSGTSTRGETQYF
TRBV5-1	NA	TRBJ2-6	CASRVAAGANVLTF
TRBV6-5	NA	TRBJ2-7	CASSQRDGEYEQYF
TRBV28	NA	TRBJ1-1	CASSLASSATEAFF
TRBV30	TRBD1	TRBJ1-5	CAWGTGHQPQHF
TRBV9	TRBD1	TRBJ2-2	CASSVEGRGRDTGELFF
TRBV9	TRBD1	TRBJ1-4	CASSGRQGSNEKLFF
TRBV6-1	NA	TRBJ2-5	CASTGTPQETQYF
TRBV2	NA	TRBJ1-2	CASSQSYGYTF
TRBV30	NA	TRBJ1-5	CAWSNLGYSNQPQHF
TRBV28	NA	TRBJ1-5	CASRQGSDQPQHF
TRBV25-1	TRBD1	TRBJ2-2	CASKGQGAGELFF
TRBV20-1	NA	TRBJ1-1	CSSPENTEAFF
TRBV27	NA	TRBJ2-7	CASSWEPGSYEQYF
TRBV7-8	TRBD1	TRBJ2-4	CASSPDRVVKNIQYF
TRBV7-9	NA	TRBJ1-1	CASSQDWAGTEAFF
TRBV6-5	NA	TRBJ2-1	CASGSPPHNEQFF
TRBV2	TRBD1	TRBJ1-5	CASSGGQISNQPQHF
TRBV30	TRBD1	TRBJ2-3	CAWDRTDRGDTQYF
TRBV28	NA	TRBJ2-1	CASKEGRSEQFF
TRBV27	NA	TRBJ2-6	CASSLSLSAFGEANVLTF
TRBV7-2	TRBD2	TRBJ2-1	CASSPRGGLGHNEQFF
TRBV28	NA	TRBJ2-7	CASSLGRYEQYF
TRBV5-1	NA	TRBJ1-2	CASSLGTQGTNYGYTF
TRBV7-2	NA	TRBJ1-2	CASSLVLGASSNYGYTF